One and the same sample provided the 8 T cell receptor beta chains below, sequenced in a study of T cells in Graves' hyperthyroidism and ophthalmopathy. TCR beta CDR3 regions were amplified from RNA transcripts. A set of HTBI primers served as the primers for a first-round RT-PCR of the TCR CDR3. TCRdb reprocessed the multiplex PCR reads with MiXCR, giving one entry per CDR3 protein. Of under 400,000 distinct CDR3 sequences listed, 15% to 20% were seen once; the top ten hold about 49%. Input material: blood. Receptors originate from a woman in her forties or fifties with Graves' hyperthyroidism.

V gene TRBV28 combines with J gene TRBJ2-1; 10 bases are a match to TRBD1. With 11 bases clipped from V and 7 bases from J, the junction kept 5 bases outside the gene matches. Germline CDR1 reads MDHEN; CDR2 reads SYDVKM. The CDR3 spans 12 residues. The CDR3 reads CASGQGWNEQFF. The CDR3 nucleotides read TGTGCCTCGGGACAGGGGTGGAATGAGCAGTTCTTC.

This chain connects TRBV5-1 to TRBJ2-2; D is unresolved. CDR1 SGHRS and CDR2 YFSETQ come from the germline V gene. Trimming took 0 bases from V and 0 from J, leaving 6 bases between them. This CDR3 comprises 15 residues. CDR3: CASSLASANTGELFF. In DNA, the CDR3 is TGCGCCAGCAGCTTGGCCTCCGCGAACACCGGGGAGCTGTTTTTT.

This clonotype was recorded many times. This chain joins TRBV2 and TRBJ2-1; D might be TRBD2 (5 bases). CDR1 and CDR2 from the germline V gene are SNHLY and FYNNEI. V was trimmed by 1 base and J by 10 bases, leaving 17 bases between them. This CDR3 comprises 15 residues. The CDR3 bases are TGTGCCAGCAGTGAAGGTAGAACTAGTCGGTGCGAGCAGTTCTTC. Its translation: CASSEGRTSRCEQFF.

This clonotype was observed at least ten times. CDR3 region: CASSTPPQQETQYF. CDR3 coding DNA: TGTGCCAGCAGCACACCCCCACAGCAAGAGACCCAGTACTTC. J is TRBJ2-5 and V is TRBV11-2, with D unclear. V lost 5 bases and J 2 bases, leaving 12 bases between the germline ends. The CDR3 consists of 14 residues. CDR1 SGHAT and CDR2 FQNNGV come from the germline V gene.

This chain links TRBV10-3 with TRBJ1-4, with D unclear. The V gene lost 3 bases and the J gene lost 10 bases, with 15 bases spanning the gap. CDR1 and CDR2 from the germline V gene are ENHRY and SYGVKD. The CDR3 has 14 amino acids. Here the CDR3 reads CAISDLSAAGKLFF. DNA for the CDR3: TGTGCCATCAGTGATTTGTCGGCGGCTGGAAAACTGTTTTTT.

The V and J genes are TRBV7-8 and TRBJ2-5; a possible D gene is TRBD2 (7 bases). Trimming cost V 5 bases and J 1 base, with 14 bases left between them. The germline gives CDR1 SGHVS, CDR2 FQNEAQ. The CDR3 totals 15 residues. The CDR3, as DNA: TGTGCCAGCAGCCCGGGGGGCCGCTTCCAAGAGACCCAGTACTTC. Protein product: CASSPGGRFQETQYF.

This clonotype has at least ten counts. The rearrangement links TRBV18 to TRBJ1-2, with D possibly matching TRBD1 (5 bases). Trimming took 0 bases from V and 6 from J, leaving 14 bases between them. The CDR3 runs 15 residues. The germline V gene encodes CDR1 KGHSH and CDR2 LQKENI. This CDR3 is CASSPPGPRANGYTF. In nucleotides, the CDR3 is TGTGCCAGCTCACCACCGGGGCCAAGGGCTAATGGCTACACCTTC.

V gene TRBV5-1 combines with J gene TRBJ2-5, with TRBD1 identical over 7 bases. CDR3 length: 14 amino acids. Per the germline V gene, CDR1 is SGHRS and CDR2 is YFSETQ. V gave up 6 bases and J gave up 5 bases; unmatched junction bases: 10. The CDR3 DNA sequence: TGCGCCAGCACGTACAGGGGTGTTGACGAGACCCAGTACTTC. It is translated as CASTYRGVDETQYF.